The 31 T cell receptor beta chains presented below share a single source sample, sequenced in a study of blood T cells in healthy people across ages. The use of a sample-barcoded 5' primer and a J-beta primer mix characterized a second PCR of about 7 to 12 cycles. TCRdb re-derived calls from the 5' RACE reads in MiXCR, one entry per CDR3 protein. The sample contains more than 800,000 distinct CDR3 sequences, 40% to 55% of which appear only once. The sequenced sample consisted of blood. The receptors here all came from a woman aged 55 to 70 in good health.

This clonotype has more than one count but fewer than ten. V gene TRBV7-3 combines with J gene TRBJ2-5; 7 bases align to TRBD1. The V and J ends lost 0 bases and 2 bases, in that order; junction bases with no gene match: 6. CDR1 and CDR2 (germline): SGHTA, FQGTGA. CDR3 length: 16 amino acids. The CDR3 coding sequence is TGTGCCAGCAGCTTAACCCCGGGACAGATACAAGAGACCCAGTACTTC. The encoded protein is CASSLTPGQIQETQYF. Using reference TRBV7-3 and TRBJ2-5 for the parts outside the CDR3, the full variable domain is GAGVSQTPSNKVTEKGKYVELRCDPISGHTALYWYRQSLGQGPEFLIYFQGTGAADDSGLPNDRFFAVRPEGSVSTLKIQRTERGDSAVYLCASSLTPGQIQETQYFGPGTRLLVL.

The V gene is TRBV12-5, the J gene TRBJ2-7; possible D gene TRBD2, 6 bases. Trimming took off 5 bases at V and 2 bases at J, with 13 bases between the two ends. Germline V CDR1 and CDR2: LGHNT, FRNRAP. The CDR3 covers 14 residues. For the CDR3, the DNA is TGTGCTAGTGGTCCGGGGACGGGGGCCTACGAGCAGTACTTC. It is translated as CASGPGTGAYEQYF. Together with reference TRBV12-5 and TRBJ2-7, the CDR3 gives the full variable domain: DARVTQTPRHKVTEMGQEVTMRCQPILGHNTVFWYRQTMMQGLELLAYFRNRAPLDDSGMPKDRFSAEMPDATLATLKIQPSEPRDSAVYFCASGPGTGAYEQYFGPGTRLTVT.

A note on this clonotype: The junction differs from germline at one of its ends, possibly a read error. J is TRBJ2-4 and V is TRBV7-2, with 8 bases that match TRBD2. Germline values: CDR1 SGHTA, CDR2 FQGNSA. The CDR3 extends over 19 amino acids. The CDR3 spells CASSQPVGSGSLAENIQYF. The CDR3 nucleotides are TGTGCCAGCAGCCAACCCGTGGGGAGCGGGAGTCTAGCCGAAAACATTCAGTACTTC.

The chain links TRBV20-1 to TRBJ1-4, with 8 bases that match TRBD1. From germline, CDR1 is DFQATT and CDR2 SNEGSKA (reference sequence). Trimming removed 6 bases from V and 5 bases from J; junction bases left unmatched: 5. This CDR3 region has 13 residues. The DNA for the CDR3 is TGCAGTGCCGCTCGACAGGGGAATGAAAAACTGTTTTTT. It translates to CSAARQGNEKLFF.

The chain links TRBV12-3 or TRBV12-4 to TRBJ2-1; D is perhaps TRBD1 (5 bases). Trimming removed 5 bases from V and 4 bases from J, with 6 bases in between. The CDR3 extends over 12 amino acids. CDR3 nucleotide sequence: TGTGCCAGCAGTCACAGGTACAATGAGCAGTTCTTC. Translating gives CASSHRYNEQFF.

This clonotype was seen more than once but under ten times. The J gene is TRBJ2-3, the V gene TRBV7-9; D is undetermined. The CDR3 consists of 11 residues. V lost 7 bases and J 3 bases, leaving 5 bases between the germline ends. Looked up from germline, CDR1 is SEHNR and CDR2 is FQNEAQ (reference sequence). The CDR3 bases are TGTGCCAGCACCAAAACAGATACGCAGTATTTT. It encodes CASTKTDTQYF.

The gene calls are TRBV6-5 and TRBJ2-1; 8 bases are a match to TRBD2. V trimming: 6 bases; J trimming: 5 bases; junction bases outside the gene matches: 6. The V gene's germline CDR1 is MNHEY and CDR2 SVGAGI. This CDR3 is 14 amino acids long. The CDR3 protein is CASSRAGGHNEQFF. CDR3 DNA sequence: TGTGCCAGCAGCCGGGCGGGAGGCCACAATGAGCAGTTCTTC.

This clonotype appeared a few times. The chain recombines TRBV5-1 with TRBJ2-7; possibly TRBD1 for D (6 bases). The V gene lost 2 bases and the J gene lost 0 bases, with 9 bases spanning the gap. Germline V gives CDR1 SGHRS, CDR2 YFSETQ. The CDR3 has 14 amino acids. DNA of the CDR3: TGCGCCAGCAGCTTTACAGGGTACTCCTACGAGCAGTACTTC. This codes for CASSFTGYSYEQYF.

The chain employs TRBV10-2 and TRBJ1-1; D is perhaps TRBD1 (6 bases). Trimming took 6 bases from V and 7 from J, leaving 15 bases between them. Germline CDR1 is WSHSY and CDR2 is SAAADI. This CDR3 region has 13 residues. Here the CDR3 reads CASREGGIGEAFF. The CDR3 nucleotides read TGCGCCAGCAGGGAAGGGGGGATCGGTGAAGCTTTCTTT.

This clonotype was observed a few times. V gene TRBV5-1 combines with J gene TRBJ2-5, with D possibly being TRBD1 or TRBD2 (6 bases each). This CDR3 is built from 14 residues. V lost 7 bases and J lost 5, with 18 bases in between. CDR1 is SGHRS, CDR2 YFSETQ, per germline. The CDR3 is CASGPYRGGETQYF. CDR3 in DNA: TGCGCCAGCGGGCCATATCGAGGGGGGGAGACCCAGTACTTC.

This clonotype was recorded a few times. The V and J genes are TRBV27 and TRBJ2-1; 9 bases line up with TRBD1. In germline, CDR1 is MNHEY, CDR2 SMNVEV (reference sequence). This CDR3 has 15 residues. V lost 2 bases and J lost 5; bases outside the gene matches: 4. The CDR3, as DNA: TGTGCCAGCAGTTTAATCTGGACAGGGGACAATGAGCAGTTCTTC. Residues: CASSLIWTGDNEQFF.

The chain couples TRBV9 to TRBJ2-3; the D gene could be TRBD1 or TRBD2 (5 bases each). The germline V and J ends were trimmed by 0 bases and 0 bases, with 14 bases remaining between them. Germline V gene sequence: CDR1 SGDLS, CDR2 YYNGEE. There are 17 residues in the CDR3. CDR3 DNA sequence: TGTGCCAGCAGCGTAGGAGCCGGGACGCTGAGCACAGATACGCAGTATTTT. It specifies CASSVGAGTLSTDTQYF.

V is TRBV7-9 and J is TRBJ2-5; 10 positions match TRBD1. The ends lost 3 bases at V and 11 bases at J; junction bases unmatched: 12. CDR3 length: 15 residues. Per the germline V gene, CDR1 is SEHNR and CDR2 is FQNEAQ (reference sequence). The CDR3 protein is CASSLGQGTRGEQYF. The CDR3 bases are TGTGCCAGCAGCTTGGGACAGGGGACCCGAGGGGAGCAGTACTTC.

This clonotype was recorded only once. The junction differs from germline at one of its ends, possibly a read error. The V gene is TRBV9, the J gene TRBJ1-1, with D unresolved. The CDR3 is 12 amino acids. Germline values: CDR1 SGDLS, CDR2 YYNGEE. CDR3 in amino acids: CASSAPSAEAFF. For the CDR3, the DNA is TGTGCCAGCAGCGCCCCGAGTGCTGAGGCTTTCTTT.

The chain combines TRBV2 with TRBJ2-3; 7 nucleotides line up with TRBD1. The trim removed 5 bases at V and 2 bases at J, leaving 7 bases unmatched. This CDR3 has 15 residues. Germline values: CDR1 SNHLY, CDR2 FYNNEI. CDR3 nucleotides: TGTGCCAGCAGTTGGACAGGTACTCACACAGATACGCAGTATTTT. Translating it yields CASSWTGTHTDTQYF.

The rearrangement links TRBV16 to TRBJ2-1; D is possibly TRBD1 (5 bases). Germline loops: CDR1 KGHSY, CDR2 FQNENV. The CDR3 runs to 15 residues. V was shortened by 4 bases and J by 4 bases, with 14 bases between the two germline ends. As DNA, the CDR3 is TGTGCCAGCAGCCTGGGCAGGGCCCTATACAATGAGCAGTTCTTC. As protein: CASSLGRALYNEQFF.

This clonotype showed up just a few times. CDR3 in DNA: TGTGCCAGCAGTTTATCCAGGGGGACAGAAAAACTGTTTTTT. Translated, it gives CASSLSRGTEKLFF. This rearrangement joins TRBV27 to TRBJ1-4; 7 nucleotides agree with TRBD1. The CDR3 spans 14 residues. Trimming took 0 bases from V and 8 from J; bases not matched to a gene: 3. The germline gives CDR1 MNHEY, CDR2 SMNVEV (reference sequence).

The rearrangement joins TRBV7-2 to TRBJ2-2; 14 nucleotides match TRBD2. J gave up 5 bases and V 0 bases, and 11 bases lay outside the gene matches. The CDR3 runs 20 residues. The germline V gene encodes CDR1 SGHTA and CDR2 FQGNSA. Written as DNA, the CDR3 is TGTGCCAGCAGCTTAGCGTCGGGACTAGCGGGAGCCCGAGAAACCGGGGAGCTGTTTTTT. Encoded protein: CASSLASGLAGARETGELFF.

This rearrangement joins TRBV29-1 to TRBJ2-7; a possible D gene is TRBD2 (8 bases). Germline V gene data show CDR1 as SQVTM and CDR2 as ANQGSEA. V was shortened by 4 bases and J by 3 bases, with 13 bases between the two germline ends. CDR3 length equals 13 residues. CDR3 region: CSVGGGTDYEQYF. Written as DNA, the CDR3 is TGCAGCGTTGGCGGGGGGACAGACTACGAGCAGTACTTC.

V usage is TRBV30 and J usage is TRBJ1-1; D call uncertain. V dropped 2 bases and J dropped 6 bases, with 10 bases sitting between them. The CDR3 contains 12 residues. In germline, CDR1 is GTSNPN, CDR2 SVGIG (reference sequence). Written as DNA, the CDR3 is TGTGCCTGGAGTCGGGTACGGGCTGAAGCTTTCTTT. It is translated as CAWSRVRAEAFF. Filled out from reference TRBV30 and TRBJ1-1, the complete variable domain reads SQTIHQWPATLVQPVGSPLSLECTVEGTSNPNLYWYRQAAGRGLQLLFYSVGIGQISSEVPQNLSASRPQDRQFILSSKKLLLSDSGFYLCAWSRVRAEAFFGQGTRLTVV.

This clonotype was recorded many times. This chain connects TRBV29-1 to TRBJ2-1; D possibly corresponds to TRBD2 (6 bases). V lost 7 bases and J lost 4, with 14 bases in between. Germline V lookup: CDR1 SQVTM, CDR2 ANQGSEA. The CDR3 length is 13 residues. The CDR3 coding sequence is TGCAGCGCTGGATCGACTAGGTACAATGAGCAGTTCTTC. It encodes CSAGSTRYNEQFF.

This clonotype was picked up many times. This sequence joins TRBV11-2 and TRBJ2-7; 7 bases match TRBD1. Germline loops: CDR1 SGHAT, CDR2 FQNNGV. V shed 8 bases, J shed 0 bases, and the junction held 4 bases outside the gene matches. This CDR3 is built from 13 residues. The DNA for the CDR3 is TGTGCCAGCGCAGGGGGTTACTCCTACGAGCAGTACTTC. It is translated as CASAGGYSYEQYF.

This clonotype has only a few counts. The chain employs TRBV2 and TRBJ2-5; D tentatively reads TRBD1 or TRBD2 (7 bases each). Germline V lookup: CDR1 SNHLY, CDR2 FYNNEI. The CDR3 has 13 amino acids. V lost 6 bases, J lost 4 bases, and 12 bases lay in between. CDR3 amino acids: CASSQGGSETQYF. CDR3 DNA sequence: TGTGCCAGCAGCCAGGGGGGGTCAGAGACCCAGTACTTC.

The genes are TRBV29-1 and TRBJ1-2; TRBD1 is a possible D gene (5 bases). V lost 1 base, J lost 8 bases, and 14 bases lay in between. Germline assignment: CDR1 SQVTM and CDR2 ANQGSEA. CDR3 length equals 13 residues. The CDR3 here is CSVEGRGVCGYTF. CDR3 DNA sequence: TGCAGCGTTGAAGGTAGAGGGGTCTGCGGCTACACCTTC. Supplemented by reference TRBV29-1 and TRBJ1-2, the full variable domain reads SAVISQKPSRDICQRGTSLTIQCQVDSQVTMMFWYRQQPGQSLTLIATANQGSEATYESGFVIDKFPISRPNLTFSTLTVSNMSPEDSSIYLCSVEGRGVCGYTFGSGTRLTVV.

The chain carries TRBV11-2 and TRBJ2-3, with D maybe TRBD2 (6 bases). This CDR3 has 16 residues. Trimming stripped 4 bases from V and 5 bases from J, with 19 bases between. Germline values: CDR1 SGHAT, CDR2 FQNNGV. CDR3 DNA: TGTGCCAGCAGCTCCAGACTAGTTGGGGGGAAAGATACGCAGTATTTT. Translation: CASSSRLVGGKDTQYF.

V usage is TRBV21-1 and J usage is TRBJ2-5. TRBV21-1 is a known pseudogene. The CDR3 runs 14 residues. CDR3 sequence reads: CASSSPSRREAQYF. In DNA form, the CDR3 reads TGTGCCAGCAGCAGCCCGTCTCGGCGGGAGGCCCAGTACTTC.

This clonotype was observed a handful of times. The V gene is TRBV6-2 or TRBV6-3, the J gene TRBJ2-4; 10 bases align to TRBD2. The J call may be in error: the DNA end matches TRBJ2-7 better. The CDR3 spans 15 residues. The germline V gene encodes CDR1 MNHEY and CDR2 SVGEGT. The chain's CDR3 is CASSSSGSWTYEQYF. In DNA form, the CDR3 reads TGTGCCAGCAGCTCTAGCGGGAGTTGGACCTACGAGCAGTACTTC.

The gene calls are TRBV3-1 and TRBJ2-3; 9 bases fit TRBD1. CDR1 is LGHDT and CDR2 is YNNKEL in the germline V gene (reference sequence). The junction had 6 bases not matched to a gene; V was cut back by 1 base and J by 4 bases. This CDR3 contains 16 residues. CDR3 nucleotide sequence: TGTGCCAGCAGCCAAGTCTCGACAGGGGGACCAGATACGCAGTATTTT. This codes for CASSQVSTGGPDTQYF.

For the CDR3, the DNA is TGTGCCAGCAGTTACTCTGCGGGAGCACAGAGGACGCAGTATTTT. It translates to CASSYSAGAQRTQYF. The chain combines TRBV6-5 with TRBJ2-3; 7 positions agree with TRBD2. CDR1 MNHEY and CDR2 SVGAGI come from the germline V gene. V lost 0 bases and J lost 9; bases outside the gene matches: 9. The CDR3 covers 15 residues.

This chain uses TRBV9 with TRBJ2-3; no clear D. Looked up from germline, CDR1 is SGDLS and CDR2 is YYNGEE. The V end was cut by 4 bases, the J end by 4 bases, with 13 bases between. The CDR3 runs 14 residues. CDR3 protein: CASSPLVRSDTQYF. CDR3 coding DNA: TGTGCCAGCAGCCCTCTTGTTCGATCAGATACGCAGTATTTT.

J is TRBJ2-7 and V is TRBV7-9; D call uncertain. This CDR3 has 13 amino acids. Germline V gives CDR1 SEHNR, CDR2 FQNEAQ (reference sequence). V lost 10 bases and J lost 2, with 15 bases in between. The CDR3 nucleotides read TGTGCCACCTCCACCGATAAACCCTACGAGCAGTACTTC. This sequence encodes CATSTDKPYEQYF.